This T cell receptor beta chain was captured in a study of beta chain features in type 1 diabetes. Study results and caveats: People with Type 1 diabetes carried modestly yet significantly shorter TCRB CDR3s in all four CD4+ subsets. PCR might favor shorter templates, but any such skew would affect patients and controls equally. Fewer insertions but more deletions were seen at VDJ junctions in type 1 diabetes patients. There was no resolution here of whether HLA type influences TCRB rearrangement.

CDR1 SGDLS and CDR2 YYNGEE come from the germline V gene. The V gene end was trimmed by 3 bases and the J gene end by 3 bases; junction bases not matched to a gene: 2. The CDR3 is 14 amino acids. Sequenced material consisted of expressed TCRB transcripts (all of the isolated RNA was reverse transcribed). Profiling relied on immunoSEQ multiplex PCR, and the TCRdb table lists in-frame clones only, not all of them. The table includes 600,000 to 700,000 clones, 9.5% to 15% detected once. This clone was counted a few times. Its target is not known. Other DNA sequences in this sample translate to the same CDR3. It was via CD45RO/CCR7/CD25/CD127/CD95/CD27 that CD4+ naive, central memory, regulatory and stem cell-like memory cells were sorted.

The sequence came from a man aged 25-45 years with type 1 diabetes. The V call is TRBV9, the J call TRBJ2-3; 9 bases match TRBD2. Specimen: naive CD4+ T cells from blood. The CDR3 DNA reads TGTGCCAGCAGCGAGCGGGGGGTTACAGATACGCAGTATTTT. Encoded protein: CASSERGVTDTQYF.